This T cell receptor beta chain was captured in a study of Ad26.COV2.S vaccination and SARS-CoV-2 variants. At the level of the study: The donor belonged to the COV1001 Ad26.COV2.S trial arm.

The protocol was immunoSEQ multiplex PCR, while the TCRdb copy is restricted to in-frame clones and leaves out a portion. The table records approximately 480,000 clones, about 83% of them present only once. Specified treatment: some 20 received Ad26.COV2.S at low or high dose, single or two shots; several received placebo; per-sample allocation not given. The study sampled participants on day 63 after the first vaccine or placebo injection. Comment on this clone: Its antigen is as yet unknown.

Overall study results and limits: Compared with placebo recipients, vaccine recipients had higher spike-specific TCR breadth. Assessments of TCR breadth and depth may have underestimated the total T cell responses.

The source was peripheral blood, collected in a trial of Ad26.COV2.S vaccine versus placebo. The clonotype comes from a person between 18 and 65 years old who received the Ad26.COV2.S COVID-19 vaccine or a placebo.

In DNA form, the CDR3 reads TGCGCCAGCAGCTTACAATCTTGGGCTGGCACAGATACGCAGTATTTT. Its protein product is CASSLQSWAGTDTQYF. The genes are TRBV5-1 and TRBJ2-3; no reliable D call. The CDR3 spans 16 residues. V dropped 2 bases and J dropped 1 base, with 14 bases sitting between them. CDR1 is SGHRS, CDR2 YFSETQ, per germline.